This T cell receptor (beta chain) was found in a study of blood T cell repertoires in COVID-19. As for the study in general: Samples representing acute and convalescent COVID-19 were sourced from the United States, Italy and Spain.

Libraries were prepared by immunoSEQ multiplex PCR; TCRdb keeps only in-frame clonotypes and omits some of them. This table holds under 200,000 clones, about 80% found once. The V end lost 5 bases, the J end lost 6 bases, and 16 bases lay between the germline ends. Germline loops: CDR1 LNHDA, CDR2 SQIVND (reference sequence). The CDR3 is 15 residues long. The rearrangement joins TRBV19 to TRBJ2-2, with D perhaps matching TRBD2 (6 bases). This clonotype was obtained from a human donor with acute or convalescent COVID-19. The donor label of this sample is uncertain. The sequenced sample was peripheral blood. CDR3 sequence (DNA): TGTGCCAGTAGTCCTATACTGGGGGGTGCCGGGGAGCTGTTTTTT. Amino acid sequence: CASSPILGGAGELFF.